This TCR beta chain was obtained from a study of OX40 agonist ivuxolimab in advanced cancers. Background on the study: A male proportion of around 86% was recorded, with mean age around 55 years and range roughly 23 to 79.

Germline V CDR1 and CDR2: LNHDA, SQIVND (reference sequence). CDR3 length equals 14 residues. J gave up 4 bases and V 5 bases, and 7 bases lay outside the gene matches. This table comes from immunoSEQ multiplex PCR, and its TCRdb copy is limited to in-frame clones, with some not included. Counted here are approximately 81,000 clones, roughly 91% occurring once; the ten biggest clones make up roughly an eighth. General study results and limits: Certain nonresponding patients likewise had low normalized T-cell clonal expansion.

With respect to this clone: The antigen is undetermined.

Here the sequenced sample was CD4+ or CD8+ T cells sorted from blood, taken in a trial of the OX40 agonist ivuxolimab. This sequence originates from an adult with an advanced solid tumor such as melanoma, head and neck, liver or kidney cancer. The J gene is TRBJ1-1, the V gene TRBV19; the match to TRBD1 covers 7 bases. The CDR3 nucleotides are TGTGCCAGTAGTCCCCTCGGACAGGCCACTGAAGCTTTCTTT. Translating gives CASSPLGQATEAFF. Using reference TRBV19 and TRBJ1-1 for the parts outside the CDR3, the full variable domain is DGGITQSPKYLFRKEGQNVTLSCEQNLNHDAMYWYRQDPGQGLRLIYYSQIVNDFQKGDIAEGYSVSREKKESFPLTVTSAQKNPTAFYLCASSPLGQATEAFFGQGTRLTVV.